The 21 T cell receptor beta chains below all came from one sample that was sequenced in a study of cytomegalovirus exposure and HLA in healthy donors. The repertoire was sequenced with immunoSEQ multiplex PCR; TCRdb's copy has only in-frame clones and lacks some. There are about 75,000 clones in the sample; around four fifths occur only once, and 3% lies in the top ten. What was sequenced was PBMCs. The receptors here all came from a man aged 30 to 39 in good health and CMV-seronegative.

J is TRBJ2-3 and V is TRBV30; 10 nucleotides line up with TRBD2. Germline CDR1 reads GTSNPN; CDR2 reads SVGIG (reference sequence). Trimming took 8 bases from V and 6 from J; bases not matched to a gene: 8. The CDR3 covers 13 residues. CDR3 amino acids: CAGEAGGGDTQYF. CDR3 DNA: TGTGCCGGGGAAGCGGGAGGGGGGGATACGCAGTATTTT.

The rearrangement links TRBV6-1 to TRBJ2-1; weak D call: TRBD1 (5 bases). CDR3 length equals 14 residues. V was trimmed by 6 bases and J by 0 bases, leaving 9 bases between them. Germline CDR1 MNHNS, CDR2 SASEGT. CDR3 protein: CASRTGSSYNEQFF. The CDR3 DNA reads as TGTGCCAGCAGAACAGGTAGCTCCTACAATGAGCAGTTCTTC.

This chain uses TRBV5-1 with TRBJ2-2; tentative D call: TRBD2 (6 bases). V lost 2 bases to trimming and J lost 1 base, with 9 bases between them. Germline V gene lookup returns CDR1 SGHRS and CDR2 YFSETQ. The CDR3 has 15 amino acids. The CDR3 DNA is TGCGCCAGCAGCTTATGGGGGGAGAACACCGGGGAGCTGTTTTTT. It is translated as CASSLWGENTGELFF.

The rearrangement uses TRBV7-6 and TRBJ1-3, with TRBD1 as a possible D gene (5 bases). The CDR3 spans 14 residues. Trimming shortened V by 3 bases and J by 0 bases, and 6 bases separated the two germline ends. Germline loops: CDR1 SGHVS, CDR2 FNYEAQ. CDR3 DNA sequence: TGTGCCAGCAGCTTCACAGGCTCTGGAAACACCATATATTTT. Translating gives CASSFTGSGNTIYF.

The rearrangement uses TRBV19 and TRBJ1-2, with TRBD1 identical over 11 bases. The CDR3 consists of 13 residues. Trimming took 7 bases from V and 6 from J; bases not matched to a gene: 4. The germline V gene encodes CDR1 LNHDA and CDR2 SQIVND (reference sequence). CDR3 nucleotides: TGTGCCAGTATCCGGACAGGGGGCGATGGCTACACCTTC. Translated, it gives CASIRTGGDGYTF.

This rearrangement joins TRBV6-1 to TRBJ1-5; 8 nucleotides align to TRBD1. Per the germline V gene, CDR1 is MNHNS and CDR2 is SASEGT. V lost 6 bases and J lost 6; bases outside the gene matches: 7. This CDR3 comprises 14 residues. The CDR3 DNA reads TGTGCCAGCAGCACTGGGACAGGCAGTCAGCCCCAGCATTTT. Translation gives CASSTGTGSQPQHF.

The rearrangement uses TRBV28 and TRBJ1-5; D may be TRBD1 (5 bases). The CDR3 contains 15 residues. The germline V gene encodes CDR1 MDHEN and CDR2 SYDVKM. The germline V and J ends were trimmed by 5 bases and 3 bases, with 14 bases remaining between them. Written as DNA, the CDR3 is TGTGCCAGCAGTATACCCTTACAGGACAATCAGCCCCAGCATTTT. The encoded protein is CASSIPLQDNQPQHF. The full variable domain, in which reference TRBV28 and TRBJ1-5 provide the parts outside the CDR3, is DVKVTQSSRYLVKRTGEKVFLECVQDMDHENMFWYRQDPGLGLRLIYFSYDVKMKEKGDIPEGYSVSREKKERFSLILESASTNQTSMYLCASSIPLQDNQPQHFGDGTRLSIL.

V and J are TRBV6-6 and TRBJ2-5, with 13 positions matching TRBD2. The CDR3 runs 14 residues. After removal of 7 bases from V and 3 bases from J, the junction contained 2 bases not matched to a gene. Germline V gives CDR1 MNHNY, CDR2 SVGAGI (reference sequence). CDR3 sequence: CASTLAGGEETQYF. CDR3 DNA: TGTGCCAGCACACTAGCGGGGGGGGAAGAGACCCAGTACTTC.

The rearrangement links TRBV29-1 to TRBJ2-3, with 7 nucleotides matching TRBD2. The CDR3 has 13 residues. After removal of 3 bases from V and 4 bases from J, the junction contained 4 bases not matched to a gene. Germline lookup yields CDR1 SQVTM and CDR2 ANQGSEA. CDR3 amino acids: CSVEREWADTQYF. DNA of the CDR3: TGCAGCGTTGAGCGGGAGTGGGCAGATACGCAGTATTTT.

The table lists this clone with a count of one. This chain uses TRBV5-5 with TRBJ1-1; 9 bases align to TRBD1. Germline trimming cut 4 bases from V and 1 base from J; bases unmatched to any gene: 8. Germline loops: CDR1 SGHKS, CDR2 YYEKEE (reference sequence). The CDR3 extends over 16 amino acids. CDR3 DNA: TGTGCCAGCAGCCAAGGGACAGGGCGGGGGAACACTGAAGCTTTCTTT. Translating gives CASSQGTGRGNTEAFF.

The DNA of the CDR3 is TGCGCCAGCAACGGGAGGCCTTACAATGAGCAGTTCTTC. It encodes CASNGRPYNEQFF. The rearrangement links TRBV10-2 to TRBJ2-1, with 7 positions matching TRBD2. The CDR3 has 13 residues. Trimming at V came to 7 bases and at J to 4 bases, leaving 4 bases not matched to a gene. Germline V lookup: CDR1 WSHSY, CDR2 SAAADI.

CDR3 protein: CASSLTGAYEQYV. CDR3 bases: TGTGCCAGCAGCTTGACAGGGGCCTACGAGCAGTACGTC. V gene TRBV6-1 combines with J gene TRBJ2-7; 8 bases map to TRBD1. The CDR3 is made up of 13 amino acids. V lost 6 bases, J lost 2 bases, and 3 bases stayed unmatched. Germline V gives CDR1 MNHNS, CDR2 SASEGT.

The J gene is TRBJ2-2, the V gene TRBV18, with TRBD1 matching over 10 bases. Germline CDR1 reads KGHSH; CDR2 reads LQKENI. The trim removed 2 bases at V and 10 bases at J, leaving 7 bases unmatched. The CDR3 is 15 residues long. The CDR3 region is CASSPTGTGAEELFF. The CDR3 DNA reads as TGTGCCAGCTCACCAACCGGGACAGGGGCCGAGGAGCTGTTTTTT.

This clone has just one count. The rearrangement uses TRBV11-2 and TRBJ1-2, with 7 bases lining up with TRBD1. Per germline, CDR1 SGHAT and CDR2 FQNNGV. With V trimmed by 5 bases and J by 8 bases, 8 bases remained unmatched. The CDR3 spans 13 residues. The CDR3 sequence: CASSRGQRLGYTF. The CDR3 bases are TGTGCCAGCAGCCGGGGACAGCGCTTGGGCTACACCTTC.

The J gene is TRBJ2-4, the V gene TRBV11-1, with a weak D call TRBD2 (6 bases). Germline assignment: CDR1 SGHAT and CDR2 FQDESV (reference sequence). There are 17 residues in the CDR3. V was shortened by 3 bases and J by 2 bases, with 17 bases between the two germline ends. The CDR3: CASSFSTSRGSKNIQYF. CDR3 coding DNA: TGTGCCAGCAGCTTCTCCACCTCACGGGGGTCCAAAAACATTCAGTACTTC.

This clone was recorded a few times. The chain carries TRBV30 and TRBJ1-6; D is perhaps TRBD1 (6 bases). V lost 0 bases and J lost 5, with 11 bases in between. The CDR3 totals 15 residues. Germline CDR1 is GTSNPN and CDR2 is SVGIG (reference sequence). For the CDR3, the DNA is TGTGCCTGGAGTGTAGACAGGCTAGATAATTCACCCCTCCACTTT. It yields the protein CAWSVDRLDNSPLHF. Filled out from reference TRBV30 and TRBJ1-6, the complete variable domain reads SQTIHQWPATLVQPVGSPLSLECTVEGTSNPNLYWYRQAAGRGLQLLFYSVGIGQISSEVPQNLSASRPQDRQFILSSKKLLLSDSGFYLCAWSVDRLDNSPLHFGNGTRLTVT.

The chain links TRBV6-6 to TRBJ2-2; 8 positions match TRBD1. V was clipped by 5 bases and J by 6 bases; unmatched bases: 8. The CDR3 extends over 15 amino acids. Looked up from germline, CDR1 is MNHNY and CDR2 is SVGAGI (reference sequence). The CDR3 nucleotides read TGTGCCAGCAGTACGGGCGGCAGGGGGCCCGGGGAGCTGTTTTTT. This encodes CASSTGGRGPGELFF.

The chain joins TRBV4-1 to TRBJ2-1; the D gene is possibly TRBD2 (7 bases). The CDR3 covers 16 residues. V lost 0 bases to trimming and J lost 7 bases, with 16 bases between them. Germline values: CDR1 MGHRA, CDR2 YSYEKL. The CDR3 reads CASSQEGGGGWNEQFF. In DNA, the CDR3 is TGCGCCAGCAGCCAAGAGGGCGGGGGCGGGTGGAATGAGCAGTTCTTC.

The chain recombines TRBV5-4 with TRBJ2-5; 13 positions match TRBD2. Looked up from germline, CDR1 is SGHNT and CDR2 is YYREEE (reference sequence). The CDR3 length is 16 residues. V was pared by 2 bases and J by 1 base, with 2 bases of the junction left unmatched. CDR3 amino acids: CASSLGLAGVQETQYF. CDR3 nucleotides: TGTGCCAGCAGCTTAGGACTAGCGGGAGTCCAAGAGACCCAGTACTTC.

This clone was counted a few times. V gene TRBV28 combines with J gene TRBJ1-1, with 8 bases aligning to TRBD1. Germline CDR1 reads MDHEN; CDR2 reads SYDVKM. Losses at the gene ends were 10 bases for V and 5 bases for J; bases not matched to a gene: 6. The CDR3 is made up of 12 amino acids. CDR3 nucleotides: TGTGCCACCGGACAGGGATTAACTGAAGCTTTCTTT. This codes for CATGQGLTEAFF.

In nucleotides, the CDR3 is TGTGCCACCCACCTATCTAGTGTCAATGAGCAGTTCTTC. Its protein is CATHLSSVNEQFF. The chain joins TRBV6-5 to TRBJ2-1; D is unclear. Deletions cut 10 bases from V and 6 bases from J, with 16 bases between. The germline CDR1 and CDR2 sequences are MNHEY and SVGAGI. This CDR3 has 13 residues.